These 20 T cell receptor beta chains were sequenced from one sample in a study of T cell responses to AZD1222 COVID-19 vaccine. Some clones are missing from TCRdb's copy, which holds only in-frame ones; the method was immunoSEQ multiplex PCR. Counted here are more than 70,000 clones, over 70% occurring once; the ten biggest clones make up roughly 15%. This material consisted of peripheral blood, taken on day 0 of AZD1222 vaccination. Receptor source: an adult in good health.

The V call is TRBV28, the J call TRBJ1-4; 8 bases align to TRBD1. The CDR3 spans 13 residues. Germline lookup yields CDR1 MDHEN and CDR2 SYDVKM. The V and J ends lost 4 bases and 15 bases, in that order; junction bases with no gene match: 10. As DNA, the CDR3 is TGTGCCAGCAGTTCGGGCCGGACAGGGCGATTGTTTTTT. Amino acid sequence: CASSSGRTGRLFF.

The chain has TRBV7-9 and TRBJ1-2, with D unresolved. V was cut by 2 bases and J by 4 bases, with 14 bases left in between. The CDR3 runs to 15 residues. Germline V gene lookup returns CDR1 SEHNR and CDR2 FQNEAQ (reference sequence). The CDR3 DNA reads TGTGCCAGCAGCTTATTGCGCCAGGCCTCCTATGGCTACACCTTC. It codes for CASSLLRQASYGYTF.

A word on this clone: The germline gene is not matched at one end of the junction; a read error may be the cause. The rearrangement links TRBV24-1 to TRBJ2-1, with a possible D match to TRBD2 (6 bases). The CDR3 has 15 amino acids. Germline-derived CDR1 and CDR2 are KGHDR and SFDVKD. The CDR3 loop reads CATSDSSVSTNEQFF. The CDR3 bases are TGTGCCACCAGCGATTCTAGCGTATCGACCAATGAGCAGTTCTTC.

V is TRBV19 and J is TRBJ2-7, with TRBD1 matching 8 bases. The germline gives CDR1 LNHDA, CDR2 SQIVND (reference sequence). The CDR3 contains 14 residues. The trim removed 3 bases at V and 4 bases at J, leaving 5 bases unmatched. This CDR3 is CASSIPGGWYEQYF. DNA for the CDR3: TGTGCCAGTAGTATCCCAGGGGGCTGGTACGAGCAGTACTTC.

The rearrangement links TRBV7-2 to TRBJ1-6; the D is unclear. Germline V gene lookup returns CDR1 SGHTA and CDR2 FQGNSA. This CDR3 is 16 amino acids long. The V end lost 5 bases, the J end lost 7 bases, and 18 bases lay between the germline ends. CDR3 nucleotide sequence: TGTGCCAGCAGCCAAAGGGCCCGGACGGCAAATTCACCCCTCCACTTT. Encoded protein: CASSQRARTANSPLHF.

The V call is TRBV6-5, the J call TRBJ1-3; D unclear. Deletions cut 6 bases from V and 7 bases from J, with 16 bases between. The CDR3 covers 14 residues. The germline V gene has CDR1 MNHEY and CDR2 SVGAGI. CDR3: CASSSNPLFNTIYF. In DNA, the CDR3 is TGTGCCAGCAGCTCTAATCCGCTTTTTAACACCATATATTTT.

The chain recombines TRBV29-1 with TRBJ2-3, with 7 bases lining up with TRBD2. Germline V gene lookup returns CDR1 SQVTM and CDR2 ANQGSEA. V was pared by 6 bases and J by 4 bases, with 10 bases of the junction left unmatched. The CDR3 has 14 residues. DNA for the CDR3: TGCAGCGTGGTCTCGACTAGCAACCCAGATACGCAGTATTTT. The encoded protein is CSVVSTSNPDTQYF.

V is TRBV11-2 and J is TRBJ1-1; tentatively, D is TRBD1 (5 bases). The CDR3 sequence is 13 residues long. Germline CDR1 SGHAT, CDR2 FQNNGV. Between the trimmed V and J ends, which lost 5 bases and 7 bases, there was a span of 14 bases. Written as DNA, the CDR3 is TGTGCCAGCAGCCGGGGGAGAAACCTTGAAGCTTTCTTT. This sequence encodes CASSRGRNLEAFF.

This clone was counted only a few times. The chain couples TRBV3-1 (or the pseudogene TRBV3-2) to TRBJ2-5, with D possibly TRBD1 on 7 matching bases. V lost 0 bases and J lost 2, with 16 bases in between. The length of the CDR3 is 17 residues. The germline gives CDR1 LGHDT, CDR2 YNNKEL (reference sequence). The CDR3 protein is CASSQDHRSGGQETQYF. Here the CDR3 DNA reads TGTGCCAGCAGCCAAGATCACCGATCAGGGGGGCAAGAGACCCAGTACTTC.

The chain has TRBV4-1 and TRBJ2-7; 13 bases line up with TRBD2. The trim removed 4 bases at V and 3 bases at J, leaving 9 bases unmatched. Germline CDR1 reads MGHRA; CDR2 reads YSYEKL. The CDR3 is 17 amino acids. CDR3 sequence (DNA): TGCGCCAGCAGCCCGAACTTCAGGACTAGCGGGAGCTACGAGCAGTACTTC. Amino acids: CASSPNFRTSGSYEQYF.

The CDR3 region is CASSSLDLTIVAGISYEQYF. The CDR3 DNA is TGCGCCAGCAGCTCCTTGGACCTCACCATCGTAGCGGGGATCTCCTACGAGCAGTACTTC. V gene TRBV5-1 combines with J gene TRBJ2-7; TRBD2 matches 8 bases. V lost 3 bases, J lost 0 bases, and 20 bases stayed unmatched. CDR1 is SGHRS, CDR2 YFSETQ, per germline. The CDR3 consists of 20 residues.

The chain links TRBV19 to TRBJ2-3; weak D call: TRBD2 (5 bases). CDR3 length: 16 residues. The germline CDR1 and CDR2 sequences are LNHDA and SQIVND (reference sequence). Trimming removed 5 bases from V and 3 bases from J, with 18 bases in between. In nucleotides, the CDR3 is TGTGCCAGTAGTTCTCGTCCCGGGATGCGTACAGATACGCAGTATTTT. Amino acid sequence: CASSSRPGMRTDTQYF.

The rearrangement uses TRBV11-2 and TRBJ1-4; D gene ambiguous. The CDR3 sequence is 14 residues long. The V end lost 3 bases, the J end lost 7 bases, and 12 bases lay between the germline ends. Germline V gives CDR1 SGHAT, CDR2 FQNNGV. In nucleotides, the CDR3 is TGTGCCAGCAGCTTGGTGGGTTTGGGTGAAAAACTGTTTTTT. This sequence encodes CASSLVGLGEKLFF. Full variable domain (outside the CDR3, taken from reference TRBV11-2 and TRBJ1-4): EAGVAQSPRYKIIEKRQSVAFWCNPISGHATLYWYQQILGQGPKLLIQFQNNGVVDDSQLPKDRFSAERLKGVDSTLKIQPAKLEDSAVYLCASSLVGLGEKLFFGSGTQLSVL.

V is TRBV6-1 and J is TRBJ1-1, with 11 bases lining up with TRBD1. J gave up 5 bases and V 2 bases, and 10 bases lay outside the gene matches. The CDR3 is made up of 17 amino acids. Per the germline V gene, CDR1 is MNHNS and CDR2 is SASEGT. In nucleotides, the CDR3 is TGTGCCAGCAGTGAAACCGGGACAGGGGGTTTAAGGACTGAAGCTTTCTTT. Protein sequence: CASSETGTGGLRTEAFF.

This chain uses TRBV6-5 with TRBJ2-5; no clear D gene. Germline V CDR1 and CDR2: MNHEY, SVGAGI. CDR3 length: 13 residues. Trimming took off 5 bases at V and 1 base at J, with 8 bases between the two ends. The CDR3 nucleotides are TGTGCCAGCAGTCAAACAGTCCAAGAGACCCAGTACTTC. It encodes CASSQTVQETQYF.

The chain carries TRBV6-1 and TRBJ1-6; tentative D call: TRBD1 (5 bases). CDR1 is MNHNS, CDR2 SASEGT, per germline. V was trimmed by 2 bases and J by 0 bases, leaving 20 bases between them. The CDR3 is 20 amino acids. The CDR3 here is CASSEYPVGRGSSYNSPLHF. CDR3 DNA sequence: TGTGCCAGCAGTGAATACCCTGTGGGGCGGGGGAGCTCCTATAATTCACCCCTCCACTTT.

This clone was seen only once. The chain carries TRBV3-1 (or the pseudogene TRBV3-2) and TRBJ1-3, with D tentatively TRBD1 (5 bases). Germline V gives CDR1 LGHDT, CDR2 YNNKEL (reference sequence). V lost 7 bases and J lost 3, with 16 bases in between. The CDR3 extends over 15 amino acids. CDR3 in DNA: TGTGCCAGCACCCTAAAGGCAGGGAGTGGAAACACCATATATTTT. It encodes CASTLKAGSGNTIYF.

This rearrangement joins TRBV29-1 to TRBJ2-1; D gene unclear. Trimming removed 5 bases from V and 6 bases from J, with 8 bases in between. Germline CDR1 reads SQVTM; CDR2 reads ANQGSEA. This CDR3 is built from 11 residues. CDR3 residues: CSVTILNEQFF. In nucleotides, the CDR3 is TGCAGCGTTACGATCCTCAATGAGCAGTTCTTC.

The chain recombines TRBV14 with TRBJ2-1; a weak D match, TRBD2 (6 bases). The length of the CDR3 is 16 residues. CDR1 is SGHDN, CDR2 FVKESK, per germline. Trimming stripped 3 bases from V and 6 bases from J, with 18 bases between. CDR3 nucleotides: TGTGCCAGCAGCCAGCTTTTCGGGAGCCCAGGCAATGAGCAGTTCTTC. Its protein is CASSQLFGSPGNEQFF. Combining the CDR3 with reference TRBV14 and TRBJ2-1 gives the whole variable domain EAGVTQFPSHSVIEKGQTVTLRCDPISGHDNLYWYRRVMGKEIKFLLHFVKESKQDESGMPNNRFLAERTGGTYSTLKVQPAELEDSGVYFCASSQLFGSPGNEQFFGPGTRLTVL.

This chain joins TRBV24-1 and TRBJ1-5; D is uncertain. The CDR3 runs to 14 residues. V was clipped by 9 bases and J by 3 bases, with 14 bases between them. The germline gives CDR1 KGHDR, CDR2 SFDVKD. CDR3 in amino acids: CATGPAGDNQPQHF. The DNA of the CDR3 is TGTGCCACCGGCCCCGCTGGGGACAATCAGCCCCAGCATTTT.